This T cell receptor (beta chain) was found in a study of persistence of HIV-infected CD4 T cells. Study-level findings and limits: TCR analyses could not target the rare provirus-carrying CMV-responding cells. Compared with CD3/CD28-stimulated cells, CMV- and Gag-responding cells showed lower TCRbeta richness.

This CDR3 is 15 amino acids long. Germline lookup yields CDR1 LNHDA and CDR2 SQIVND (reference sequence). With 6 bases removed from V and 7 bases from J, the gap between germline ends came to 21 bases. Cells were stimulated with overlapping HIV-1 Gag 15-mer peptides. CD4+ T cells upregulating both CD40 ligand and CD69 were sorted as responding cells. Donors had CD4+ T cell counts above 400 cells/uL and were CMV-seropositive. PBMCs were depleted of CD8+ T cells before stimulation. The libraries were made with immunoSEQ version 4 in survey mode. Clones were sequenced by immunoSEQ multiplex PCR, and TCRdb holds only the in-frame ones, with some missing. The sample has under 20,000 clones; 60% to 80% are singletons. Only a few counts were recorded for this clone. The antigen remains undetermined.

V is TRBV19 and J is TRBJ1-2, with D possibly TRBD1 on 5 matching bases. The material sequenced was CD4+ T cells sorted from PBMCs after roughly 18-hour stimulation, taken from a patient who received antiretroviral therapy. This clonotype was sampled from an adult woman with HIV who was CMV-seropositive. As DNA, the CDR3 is TGTGCCAGTAGAAGTCCCGTGGGGCGCGGCGCTGGCTACACCTTC. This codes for CASRSPVGRGAGYTF.